This entry lists 9 T cell receptor beta chains sequenced from one sample in a study of cytomegalovirus exposure and HLA in healthy donors. It was with 60 Vbeta and 13 Jbeta primers that the PCR ran. The assay was immunoSEQ multiplex PCR, and TCRdb's table has in-frame clones only and misses some. The sample lists roughly 130,000 clones, 65% to 75% seen once, with nearly 6% in the top ten. Material: PBMCs. Receptors were obtained from a woman between 50 and 59 years old in good health and CMV-seropositive.

The chain has TRBV7-9 and TRBJ2-7; TRBD1 matches 8 bases. Germline-derived CDR1 and CDR2 are SEHNR and FQNEAQ (reference sequence). J gave up 5 bases and V 1 base, and 1 base lay outside the gene matches. The CDR3 consists of 13 residues. This CDR3 reads CASSLDRGNEQYF. Here the CDR3 DNA reads TGTGCCAGCAGCTTAGACAGGGGGAACGAGCAGTACTTC.

The chain has TRBV6-1 and TRBJ1-1; a possible D gene is TRBD1 (5 bases). Germline CDR1 and CDR2: MNHNS and SASEGT. V dropped 6 bases and J dropped 1 base, with 15 bases sitting between them. The CDR3 consists of 15 residues. The CDR3 bases are TGTGCCAGCAGGTCCTCAGTGGGGGGGAACACTGAAGCTTTCTTT. Protein: CASRSSVGGNTEAFF.

This chain links TRBV4-2 with TRBJ2-5; 8 bases are a match to TRBD2. This CDR3 contains 15 residues. Germline V CDR1 and CDR2: LGHNA, YNFKEQ. The trim removed 4 bases at V and 4 bases at J, leaving 8 bases unmatched. CDR3 region: CASSPATGGGETQYF. The DNA for the CDR3 is TGTGCCAGCAGCCCAGCCACGGGGGGGGGAGAGACCCAGTACTTC.

This clone showed up just once. This chain uses TRBV6-4 with TRBJ2-1; 11 bases match TRBD2. The CDR3 covers 14 residues. Losses at the gene ends were 2 bases for V and 6 bases for J; bases not matched to a gene: 0. The germline gives CDR1 MRHNA, CDR2 SNTAGT. Here the CDR3 reads CASSDTSGGNEQFF. CDR3 sequence (DNA): TGTGCCAGCAGTGACACTAGCGGGGGCAATGAGCAGTTCTTC.

V gene TRBV7-9 combines with J gene TRBJ2-5; no definite D call. The CDR3 loop spans 15 amino acids. Germline loops: CDR1 SEHNR, CDR2 FQNEAQ (reference sequence). V dropped 3 bases and J dropped 5 bases, with 16 bases sitting between them. CDR3 amino acids: CASSFTPQESETQYF. The CDR3 nucleotides read TGTGCCAGCAGCTTTACACCCCAGGAATCGGAGACCCAGTACTTC.

For the CDR3, the DNA is TGTGCCAGCAGGTCCAGGGGGGCCTATGGCTACACCTTC. Encoded protein: CASRSRGAYGYTF. The genes are TRBV5-6 and TRBJ1-2, with 7 bases lining up with TRBD1. J gave up 4 bases and V 5 bases, and 5 bases lay outside the gene matches. The germline V gene has CDR1 SGHDT and CDR2 YYEEEE. This CDR3 has 13 residues.

The genes are TRBV6-5 and TRBJ2-5; 7 bases match TRBD1. Per germline, CDR1 MNHEY and CDR2 SVGAGI. This CDR3 has 16 amino acids. Trimming at V came to 4 bases and at J to 3 bases, leaving 11 bases not matched to a gene. The CDR3 spells CASSSLRVDREETQYF. In nucleotides, the CDR3 is TGTGCCAGCAGTTCCTTACGGGTCGACAGGGAAGAGACCCAGTACTTC.

The V and J genes are TRBV6-1 and TRBJ2-1; 7 bases line up with TRBD2. The V and J ends lost 5 bases and 5 bases, in that order; junction bases with no gene match: 9. The CDR3 contains 15 residues. Per germline, CDR1 MNHNS and CDR2 SASEGT. CDR3 sequence (DNA): TGTGCCAGCAGTCCCGGGGGAGGGGTGGACAATGAGCAGTTCTTC. It codes for CASSPGGGVDNEQFF.

This clone was recorded once. V gene TRBV2 combines with J gene TRBJ1-4; TRBD1 is a possible D gene (5 bases). The ends were cut back, 6 bases at V and 5 bases at J, with 22 bases in the middle. The CDR3 sequence is 17 residues long. In germline, CDR1 is SNHLY, CDR2 FYNNEI. The CDR3 DNA reads TGTGCCAGCAGCGGGACTCTCCGGTCCCTCTCCAATGAAAAACTGTTTTTT. Encoded protein: CASSGTLRSLSNEKLFF.